The sequence of this TCR beta chain was determined in a study of tumor-infiltrating lymphocytes in localized non-small cell lung cancer. This CDR3 spans 11 amino acids. Deletions cut 4 bases from V and 8 bases from J, with 8 bases between. Germline CDR1 and CDR2: SEHNR and FQNEAQ (reference sequence). The table came from immunoSEQ multiplex PCR; TCRdb's copy has only in-frame clones and leaves some out. The sample yields approximately 6,200 clones, 76% seen once. For this clone: Its antigen is unknown.

Whole-study results and caveats: Higher tumor T cell infiltration than in uninvolved lung was supported by TCRbeta sequencing.

The TCR comes from a human donor with non-small cell lung cancer. Sequenced: uninvolved lung tissue not adjacent to the tumor. V gene TRBV7-9 combines with J gene TRBJ1-2; D unclear. For the CDR3, the DNA is TGTGCCAGCAGCTACAGCGACGGCTACACCTTC. This sequence encodes CASSYSDGYTF.